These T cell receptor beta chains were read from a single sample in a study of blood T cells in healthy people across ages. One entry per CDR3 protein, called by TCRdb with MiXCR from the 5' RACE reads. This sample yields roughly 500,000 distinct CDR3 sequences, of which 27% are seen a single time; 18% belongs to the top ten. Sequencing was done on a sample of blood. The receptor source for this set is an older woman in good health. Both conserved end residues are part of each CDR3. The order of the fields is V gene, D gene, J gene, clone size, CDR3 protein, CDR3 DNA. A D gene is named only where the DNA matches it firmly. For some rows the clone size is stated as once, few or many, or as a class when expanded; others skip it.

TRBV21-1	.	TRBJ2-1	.	CASSKEERASGAYNEQFF	TGTGCCAGCAGCAAAGAAGAACGGGCTAGCGGGGCCTACAATGAGCAGTTCTTC
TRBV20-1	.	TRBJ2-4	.	CSAIDNIAKNIQYF	TGCAGTGCGATCGACAACATAGCCAAAAACATTCAGTACTTC
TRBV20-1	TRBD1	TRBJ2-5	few	CSAGRSQGAQETQYF	TGCAGTGCTGGACGTTCGCAGGGGGCACAAGAGACCCAGTACTTC
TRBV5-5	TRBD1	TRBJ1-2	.	CASSLGQGAHYGYTF	TGTGCCAGCAGCTTGGGACAGGGGGCGCACTATGGCTACACCTTC
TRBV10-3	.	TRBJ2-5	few	CAISDAGIQETQYF	TGTGCCATCAGTGACGCAGGGATCCAAGAGACCCAGTACTTC
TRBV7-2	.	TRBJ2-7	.	CASSLEGGREQYF	TGTGCCAGCAGCTTAGAAGGAGGACGCGAGCAGTACTTC
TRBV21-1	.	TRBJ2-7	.	CASSKEGLRPYEQYF	TGTGCCAGCAGCAAAGAGGGGTTGCGTCCCTACGAGCAGTACTTC
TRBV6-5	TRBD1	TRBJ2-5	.	CASSYSNRGLWRAQYF	TGTGCCAGCAGTTACTCGAACAGGGGGCTCTGGCGGGCCCAGTACTTC
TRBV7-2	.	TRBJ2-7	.	CASSSSRGRGGYEQYF	TGTGCCAGCAGCTCTTCCAGGGGGCGGGGGGGATACGAGCAGTACTTC
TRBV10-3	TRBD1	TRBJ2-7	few	CAISESRDRVRRSHEQYF	TGTGCCATCAGTGAGTCGCGGGACAGGGTAAGGAGGTCCCACGAGCAGTACTTC
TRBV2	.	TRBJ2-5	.	CAISPGWETQYF	TGTGCCATCAGTCCTGGCTGGGAGACCCAGTACTTC
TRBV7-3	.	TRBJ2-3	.	CASSLNQGGIADTQYF	TGTGCCAGCAGCTTAAATCAGGGGGGGATAGCAGATACGCAGTATTTT